This passage covers 7 T cell receptor beta chains from one sample sequenced in a study of identical twins. TCRdb used MiXCR to reprocess the 5' RACE reads, holding one entry per CDR3 protein. The data show around 650,000 distinct CDR3 sequences, less than 9% seen once. The sample was also reused in another study, on yellow fever vaccine responses in identical twins.

The specimen sequenced was PBMCs. These TCRs come from a young woman in good health.

There are many counts of this clonotype. The J gene is TRBJ2-6, the V gene TRBV7-8, with TRBD1 identical over 7 bases. V lost 7 bases to trimming and J lost 8 bases; unmatched junction nucleotides: 14. The V gene's germline CDR1 is SGHVS and CDR2 FQNEAQ. The CDR3 totals 16 residues. The CDR3 coding sequence is TGTGCCAGCAAGGACAGGCCCGCCAGTTTACCCAACGTCCTGACTTTC. It specifies CASKDRPASLPNVLTF. Looking up the rest from reference TRBV7-8 and TRBJ2-6 gives the full variable domain: GAGVSQSPRYKVAKRGQDVALRCDPISGHVSLFWYQQALGQGPEFLTYFQNEAQLDKSGLPSDRFFAERPEGSVSTLKIQRTQQEDSAVYLCASKDRPASLPNVLTFGAGSRLTVL.

This clonotype has just a few counts. This chain connects TRBV4-2 to TRBJ2-7, with TRBD2 identical over 11 bases. This CDR3 region has 15 residues. V was pared by 2 bases and J by 3 bases, with 3 bases of the junction left unmatched. Looked up from germline, CDR1 is LGHNA and CDR2 is YNFKEQ. The CDR3 nucleotides are TGTGCCAGCAGCCAAATAACTAGCGGGAGCTACGAGCAGTACTTC. Protein: CASSQITSGSYEQYF.

This clonotype was seen many times. The rearrangement uses TRBV12-3 or TRBV12-4 and TRBJ1-1; maybe TRBD1 (5 bases). The ends were cut back, 3 bases at V and 3 bases at J, with 8 bases in the middle. The CDR3 has 13 amino acids. This CDR3 reads CASSLGGDTEAFF. DNA of the CDR3: TGTGCCAGCAGTTTGGGGGGGGACACTGAAGCTTTCTTT.

This sequence joins TRBV19 and TRBJ1-6, with 9 nucleotides matching TRBD1. J lost 3 bases, V lost 9 bases, and 3 bases had no gene match. This CDR3 spans 14 amino acids. The V gene's germline CDR1 is LNHDA and CDR2 SQIVND (reference sequence). The CDR3 bases are TGTGCCAGCGGGGACAGGGACTATAATTCACCCCTCCACTTT. Translating gives CASGDRDYNSPLHF.

This chain connects TRBV6-4 to TRBJ2-7; D ambiguous. V lost 3 bases and J 2 bases, leaving 14 bases between the germline ends. The CDR3 is 15 amino acids. Germline loops: CDR1 MRHNA, CDR2 SNTAGT. The CDR3 DNA sequence: TGTGCCAGCAGTGATTCTCTCCTATTAACCTACGAGCAGTACTTC. This codes for CASSDSLLLTYEQYF.

In DNA form, the CDR3 reads TGTGCCAGCAGTAGACTACGGACAGCGTCCTACAATGAGCAGTTCTTC. The encoded protein is CASSRLRTASYNEQFF. This sequence joins TRBV6-1 and TRBJ2-1; tentatively, D is TRBD1 (6 bases). Between the trimmed V and J ends, which lost 5 bases and 1 base, there was a span of 15 bases. The CDR3 is made up of 16 amino acids. Germline CDR1 MNHNS, CDR2 SASEGT.

This clonotype turned up a few times. This rearrangement joins TRBV27 to TRBJ2-3; 13 nucleotides line up with TRBD2. After removal of 4 bases from V and 0 bases from J, the junction contained 7 bases not matched to a gene. The CDR3 length is 18 residues. Germline CDR1 is MNHEY and CDR2 is SMNVEV (reference sequence). The CDR3 region has the DNA TGTGCCAGCAGTTCCCGGACTAGCGGGAGACCTAGCACAGATACGCAGTATTTT. Protein product: CASSSRTSGRPSTDTQYF.